This entry lists 16 T cell receptor beta chains sequenced from one sample in a study of response to subunit inactivated influenza vaccine. MiXCR was run by TCRdb on the RT-PCR reads, yielding one entry per CDR3 protein. This sample has around 570,000 distinct CDR3 sequences, with approximately 7.7% found just once. The sequences come from PBMCs from blood, collected around 25 months after vaccination. Receptors were obtained from a man in his fifties or sixties who received an inactivated influenza vaccine.

In this sample, this clonotype turned up many times. Written as DNA, the CDR3 is TGTGCCAGCAGTTTAAACTCTGGACAGGGAGCTTTCTTT. It yields the protein CASSLNSGQGAFF. The chain has TRBV12-3 or TRBV12-4 and TRBJ1-1, with 8 bases aligning to TRBD1. The CDR3 contains 13 residues. Unmatched junction bases numbered 6, after V lost 2 bases and J lost 10 bases.

At least ten counts were recorded for this clonotype. CDR3 region: CASSPGLGSYNEQFF. CDR3 nucleotides: TGTGCCAGCAGCCCAGGTCTGGGCTCCTACAATGAGCAGTTCTTC. J is TRBJ2-1 and V is TRBV3-1; D is undetermined. The CDR3 spans 15 residues. The V end lost 4 bases, the J end lost 0 bases, and 10 bases lay between the germline ends. CDR1 and CDR2 (germline): LGHDT, YNNKEL (reference sequence).

The chain uses TRBV5-1 and TRBJ1-4; D perhaps matches TRBD1 (6 bases). Between the trimmed V and J ends, which lost 5 bases and 1 base, there was a span of 15 bases. Germline V CDR1 and CDR2: SGHRS, YFSETQ. CDR3 size: 16 residues. CDR3 protein: CASRKGVAVTNEKLFF. The CDR3 DNA reads TGCGCCAGCAGAAAGGGGGTTGCGGTAACTAATGAAAAACTGTTTTTT.

The chain uses TRBV20-1 and TRBJ1-3; D remains ambiguous. The V end was cut by 3 bases, the J end by 3 bases, with 9 bases between. Germline CDR1 is DFQATT and CDR2 is SNEGSKA (reference sequence). The CDR3 has 13 residues. CDR3 nucleotides: TGCAGTGCTAGTGCACCCGGTGGAAACACCATATATTTT. Translating gives CSASAPGGNTIYF.

This clonotype was recorded at least ten times. The chain carries TRBV7-9 and TRBJ2-1, with D uncertain. V lost 5 bases and J lost 6, with 8 bases in between. The CDR3 extends over 12 amino acids. Germline V gene lookup returns CDR1 SEHNR and CDR2 FQNEAQ (reference sequence). CDR3 amino acids: CASSTAFNEQFF. The CDR3 nucleotides read TGTGCCAGCAGCACAGCCTTCAATGAGCAGTTCTTC.

This clonotype appeared a single time. This CDR3 reads CASSPRPTPGEQYF. CDR3 DNA: TGTGCCAGCAGCCCGCGACCCACCCCGGGCGAGCAGTACTTC. This chain uses TRBV7-6 with TRBJ2-7; D uncertain. The CDR3 loop spans 14 amino acids. Deletions cut 5 bases from V and 6 bases from J, with 17 bases between. Germline CDR1 SGHVS, CDR2 FNYEAQ.

The J gene is TRBJ2-7, the V gene TRBV15, with D tentatively TRBD2 (6 bases). V lost 3 bases to trimming and J lost 1 base, with 10 bases between them. CDR1 and CDR2 (germline): LNHNV, YYDKDF (reference sequence). The CDR3 covers 14 residues. The CDR3: CATSRGAGSYEQYF. The CDR3 DNA reads TGTGCCACCAGCAGGGGCGCGGGATCCTACGAGCAGTACTTC.

The chain carries TRBV19 and TRBJ2-1; D is perhaps TRBD1 or TRBD2 (5 bases each). There are 16 residues in the CDR3. Deletions cut 1 base from V and 4 bases from J, with 14 bases between. Germline V gives CDR1 LNHDA, CDR2 SQIVND (reference sequence). For the CDR3, the DNA is TGTGCCAGTAGTATAGGAAGGGACCCGAAGTACAATGAGCAGTTCTTC. It yields the protein CASSIGRDPKYNEQFF.

This clonotype showed up just a few times. The J gene is TRBJ2-1, the V gene TRBV7-2; 9 bases agree with TRBD2. Germline V gene sequence: CDR1 SGHTA, CDR2 FQGNSA. V was pared by 2 bases and J by 4 bases, with 6 bases of the junction left unmatched. The CDR3 spans 16 residues. CDR3 sequence: CASSLPKRGVYNEQFF. CDR3 nucleotide sequence: TGTGCCAGCAGCTTACCCAAGCGGGGGGTATACAATGAGCAGTTCTTC.

The gene calls are TRBV12-3 or TRBV12-4 and TRBJ2-7; the D gene could be TRBD1 or TRBD2 (5 bases each). The CDR3 extends over 15 amino acids. The germline V and J ends were trimmed by 6 bases and 2 bases, with 17 bases remaining between them. The CDR3 protein is CASRAGLGTAYEQYF. The DNA of the CDR3 is TGTGCCAGCAGGGCCGGGTTAGGGACGGCCTACGAGCAGTACTTC.

V is TRBV20-1 and J is TRBJ2-7; 10 bases fit TRBD2. The junction had 10 bases not matched to a gene; V was cut back by 6 bases and J by 5 bases. This CDR3 comprises 14 residues. Germline V lookup: CDR1 DFQATT, CDR2 SNEGSKA (reference sequence). CDR3 in DNA: TGCAGTGCCACATCTAGCGGGGGAGATGACGAGCAGTACTTC. It codes for CSATSSGGDDEQYF.

This clonotype was picked up a small number of times. The chain employs TRBV29-1 and TRBJ2-7; D remains unclear. The V end was cut by 5 bases, the J end by 6 bases, with 14 bases between. The CDR3 consists of 12 residues. From germline, CDR1 is SQVTM and CDR2 ANQGSEA. This chain's CDR3 is CSVSDPTSEQYF. The CDR3 DNA reads TGCAGCGTTTCGGACCCGACTTCCGAGCAGTACTTC.

The chain couples TRBV15 to TRBJ2-2; TRBD2 agrees at 7 bases. CDR1 LNHNV and CDR2 YYDKDF come from the germline V gene (reference sequence). This CDR3 is 15 amino acids long. The V gene end was trimmed by 1 base and the J gene end by 7 bases; junction bases not matched to a gene: 6. The CDR3 DNA reads as TGTGCCACCAGCAGAGTAACTAGCGTTAACGGGGAGCTGTTTTTT. This sequence encodes CATSRVTSVNGELFF.

The chain uses TRBV5-1 and TRBJ2-5; D is possibly TRBD1 (6 bases). The CDR3 has 16 amino acids. The germline V gene encodes CDR1 SGHRS and CDR2 YFSETQ. The V end was cut by 3 bases, the J end by 5 bases, with 20 bases between. The CDR3 DNA reads as TGCGCCAGCAGCTCTTCCGGGACACCCCAATTGGAGACCCAGTACTTC. It is translated as CASSSSGTPQLETQYF. The variable domain in full, completed from reference TRBV5-1 and TRBJ2-5, reads KAGVTQTPRYLIKTRGQQVTLSCSPISGHRSVSWYQQTPGQGLQFLFEYFSETQRNKGNFPGRFSGRQFSNSRSEMNVSTLELGDSALYLCASSSSGTPQLETQYFGPGTRLLVL.

V is TRBV2 and J is TRBJ2-2; 10 bases align to TRBD1. CDR1 and CDR2 (germline): SNHLY, FYNNEI. V gave up 4 bases and J gave up 5 bases; unmatched junction bases: 4. This CDR3 region has 15 residues. CDR3 nucleotide sequence: TGTGCCAGCAGTGTAGGACAGGGGGAAACCGGGGAGCTGTTTTTT. Amino acid sequence: CASSVGQGETGELFF.

This clonotype appeared a few times. V and J are TRBV24-1 and TRBJ2-2, with 13 bases lining up with TRBD2. Germline values: CDR1 KGHDR, CDR2 SFDVKD. This CDR3 contains 17 residues. The V gene end was trimmed by 4 bases and the J gene end by 5 bases; junction bases not matched to a gene: 6. In DNA form, the CDR3 reads TGTGCCACCAGTGACACCGGACTAGCGGGAGATACCGGGGAGCTGTTTTTT. Its translation is CATSDTGLAGDTGELFF.